This T cell receptor beta chain originates from a study of cytomegalovirus exposure and HLA in healthy donors. CDR1 and CDR2 from the germline V gene are SGHTA and FQGNSA. The CDR3 runs 16 residues. Germline trimming cut 5 bases from V and 5 bases from J; bases unmatched to any gene: 8. Notes on the study in general: Researchers left out some V segments, among them TRBV6-2 and TRBV6-3, as indistinguishable. V- and J-gene trimming of TCR beta was linked (in a later analysis) to a missense DCLRE1C variant. Reports state that TCR beta sequences accurately predicted most subjects' HLA-A and HLA-B alleles.

The study ran its PCR with 60 Vbeta and 13 Jbeta primers. Profiled with immunoSEQ multiplex PCR; TCRdb holds only in-frame clones, not every one. The data show roughly 150,000 clones, approximately 81% seen once. This clone was seen only a few times. The antigen is undetermined. All donors participated as healthy donors of bone marrow. The clonotype originates from a female donor in good health and CMV-seronegative. Sequencing used PBMCs. J is TRBJ2-3 and V is TRBV7-2; 12 positions agree with TRBD2. CDR3 region: CASSRLAGGPLDTQYF. For the CDR3, the DNA is TGTGCCAGCAGCCGCCTAGCGGGGGGGCCTCTAGATACGCAGTATTTT.